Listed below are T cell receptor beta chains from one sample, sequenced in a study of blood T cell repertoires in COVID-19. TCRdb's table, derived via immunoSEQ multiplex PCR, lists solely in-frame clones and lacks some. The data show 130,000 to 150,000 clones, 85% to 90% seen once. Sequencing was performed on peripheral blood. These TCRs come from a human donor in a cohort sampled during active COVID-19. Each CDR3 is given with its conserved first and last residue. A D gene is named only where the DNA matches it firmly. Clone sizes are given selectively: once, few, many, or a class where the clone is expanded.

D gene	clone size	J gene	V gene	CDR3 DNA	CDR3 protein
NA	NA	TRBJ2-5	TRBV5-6	NA	CASSLGHSSFLETQYF
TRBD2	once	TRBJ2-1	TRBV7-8	TGTGCCAGCAGCTTACCGAAGACTAGCGGGACCTACAATGAGCAGTTCTTC	CASSLPKTSGTYNEQFF
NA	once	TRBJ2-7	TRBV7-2	TGTGCCAGCAGCTTAGTGGGGAGCTCCTACGAGCAGTACTTC	CASSLVGSSYEQYF
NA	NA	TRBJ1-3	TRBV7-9	TGTGCCAGCAGCTCCTGGTCGGAGGGAAACACCATATATTTT	CASSSWSEGNTIYF
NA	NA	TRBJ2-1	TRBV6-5	TGTGCCAGCAGTTACTCCAGCAGGGCCCACAATGAGCAGTTCTTC	CASSYSSRAHNEQFF
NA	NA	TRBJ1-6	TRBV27	TGTGCCAGCAGTTTACACAGGGAGAATTCACCCCTCCACTTT	CASSLHRENSPLHF
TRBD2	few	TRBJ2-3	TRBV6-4	TGTGCCAGCAGTGATACTAGCGGGAGCGCAGATACGCAGTATTTT	CASSDTSGSADTQYF
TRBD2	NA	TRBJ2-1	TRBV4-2	TGTGCCAGCAGCCAAGATCCGGGACTAGCGGGAGTTGGGGAGCAGTTCTTC	CASSQDPGLAGVGEQFF
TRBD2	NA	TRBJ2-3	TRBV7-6	TGTGCCAGCAGCTTTCCGGGACTAGCGGACTCAGATACGCAGTATTTT	CASSFPGLADSDTQYF
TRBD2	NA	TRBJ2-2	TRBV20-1	TGCAGTGCTAGTTCGGGACTAGCACCGGGGCTTAACACCGGGGAGCTGTTTTTT	CSASSGLAPGLNTGELFF
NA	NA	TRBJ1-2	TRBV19	TGTGCCAGTAGTATCTCTCTTGATGGCTACACCTTC	CASSISLDGYTF
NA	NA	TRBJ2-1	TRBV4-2	TGTGCCAGCAGCCAGGACCTCCCGGGGGGCAGGAATGAGCAGTTCTTC	CASSQDLPGGRNEQFF
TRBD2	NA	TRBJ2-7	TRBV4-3	TGCGCCAGCAGCCAAGCAGCGGGAGTAGGCTACGAGCAGTACTTC	CASSQAAGVGYEQYF
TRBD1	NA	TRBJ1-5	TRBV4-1	TGCGCCAGCAGCCACCCGACAGGGGTAAATCAGCCCCAGCATTTT	CASSHPTGVNQPQHF
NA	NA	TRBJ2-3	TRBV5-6	TGTGCCAGCAGTCGGGGGGATACGCAGTATTTT	CASSRGDTQYF
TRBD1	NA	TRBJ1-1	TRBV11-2	TGTGCCAGCAGCTCGCACAGGGGAGACACTGAAGCTTTCTTT	CASSSHRGDTEAFF
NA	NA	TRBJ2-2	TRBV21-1	TGTGCCAACACGAGGACATCGAACACCGGGGAGCTGTTTTTT	CANTRTSNTGELFF
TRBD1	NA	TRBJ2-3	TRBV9	TGTGCCAGCAGCGTAGCTGCCGCAGGGGGCCAAGGTACGCAGTATTTT	CASSVAAAGGQGTQYF
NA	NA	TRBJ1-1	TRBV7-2	TGTGCCAGCAGCGGTCCGGACACCCCGAACACTGAAGCTTTCTTT	CASSGPDTPNTEAFF
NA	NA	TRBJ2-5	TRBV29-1	TGCAGCGTTGGCACTAAGGAGACCCAGTACTTC	CSVGTKETQYF
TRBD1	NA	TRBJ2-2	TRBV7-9	TGTGCCAGCAGCACGACAGGGGAGAGGACCGGGGAGCTGTTTTTT	CASSTTGERTGELFF
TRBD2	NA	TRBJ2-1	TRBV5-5	TGTGCCAGCAGCTTGGTACTAGCGGGACGGGTTGAGCAGTTCTTC	CASSLVLAGRVEQFF